The TCR beta chain described here comes from a study of T cell responses to AZD1222 COVID-19 vaccine. Study-wide results and limits: Reportedly, close to half of spike-specific TCRs are directed against unmutated variant regions. Rises in breadth and depth of Spike-specific TCRs came after two AZD1222 doses. The repertoires were collected only after the peak T cell response.

Only in-frame clones appear in the TCRdb table, and some are missing; sequencing was by immunoSEQ multiplex PCR. The sample holds approximately 200,000 clones, around nine tenths seen once. On this clone: Antigen unknown.

Trimming shortened V by 0 bases and J by 7 bases, and 11 bases separated the two germline ends. This CDR3 comprises 15 residues. In germline, CDR1 is SGHRS, CDR2 YFSETQ. The material sequenced was peripheral blood, taken on day 0 of AZD1222 vaccination. The origin of this receptor is an adult in good health. The chain has TRBV5-1 and TRBJ1-6, with no clear D. In DNA, the CDR3 is TGCGCCAGCAGCTTGGGAGCGGGCGGGAATTCACCCCTCCACTTT. Translated, it gives CASSLGAGGNSPLHF.